This T cell receptor (beta chain) was profiled in a study of cytomegalovirus exposure and HLA in healthy donors. A word on this clone: Its antigen is as yet unknown.

Researchers ran the PCR with 60 Vbeta and 13 Jbeta primers. Only in-frame clones appear in the TCRdb table, and some are missing; sequencing was by immunoSEQ multiplex PCR. The sample carries 110,000 or so clones, approximately 16% recorded once. Study-level findings and limits: Reportedly, cytomegalovirus status was diagnosed with high sensitivity and specificity. The authors later linked a missense DCLRE1C variant to TCR beta V- and J-gene trimming.

The CDR3 length is 13 residues. Germline V gene sequence: CDR1 KGHSH, CDR2 LQKENI. The V segment lost 4 bases and the J segment 3 bases; nucleotides outside the gene matches: 2. The sequenced material came from PBMCs. The chain employs TRBV18 and TRBJ2-7; 8 nucleotides align to TRBD2. The TCR comes from a female donor in good health and CMV-seronegative. CDR3 nucleotide sequence: TGTGCCAGCTCACAAACTAGCGGCTACGAGCAGTACTTC. Its protein is CASSQTSGYEQYF.